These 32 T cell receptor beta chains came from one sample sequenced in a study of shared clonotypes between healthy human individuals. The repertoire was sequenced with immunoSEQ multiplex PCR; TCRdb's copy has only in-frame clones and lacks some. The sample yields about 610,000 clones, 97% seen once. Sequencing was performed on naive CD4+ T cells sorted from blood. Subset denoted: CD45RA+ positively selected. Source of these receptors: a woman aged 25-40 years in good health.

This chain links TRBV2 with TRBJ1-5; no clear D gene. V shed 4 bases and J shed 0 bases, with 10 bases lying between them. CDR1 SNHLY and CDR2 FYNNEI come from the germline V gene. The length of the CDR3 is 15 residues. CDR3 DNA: TGTGCCAGCAGTGTTGACATTTATAGCAATCAGCCCCAGCATTTT. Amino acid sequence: CASSVDIYSNQPQHF.

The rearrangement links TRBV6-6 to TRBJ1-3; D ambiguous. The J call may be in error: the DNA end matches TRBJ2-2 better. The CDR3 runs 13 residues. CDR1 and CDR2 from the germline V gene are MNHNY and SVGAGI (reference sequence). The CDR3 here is CASSKQNTGELFF. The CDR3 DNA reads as TGTGCCAGCAGCAAACAAAACACCGGGGAGCTGTTTTTT.

CDR3 in amino acids: CASSSYPGQGEEPQHF. The CDR3 DNA reads as TGTGCCAGCAGCTCCTACCCTGGACAGGGTGAGGAGCCCCAGCATTTT. The chain links TRBV5-8 to TRBJ1-5; 8 nucleotides align to TRBD1. Germline V CDR1 and CDR2: SGHTS, YDEGEE. The CDR3 extends over 16 amino acids. J was trimmed by 8 bases and V by 3 bases; bases with no gene match: 13. The variable domain in full, completed from reference TRBV5-8 and TRBJ1-5, reads EAGVTQSPTHLIKTRGQQATLRCSPISGHTSVYWYQQALGLGLQFLLWYDEGEERNRGNFPPRFSGRQFPNYSSELNVNALELEDSALYLCASSSYPGQGEEPQHFGDGTRLSIL.

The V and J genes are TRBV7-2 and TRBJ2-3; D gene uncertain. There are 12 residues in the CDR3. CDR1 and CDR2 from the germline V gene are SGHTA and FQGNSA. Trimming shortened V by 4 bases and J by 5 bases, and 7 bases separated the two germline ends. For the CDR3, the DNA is TGTGCCAGCAGCTCGGATGGAGATACGCAGTATTTT. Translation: CASSSDGDTQYF.

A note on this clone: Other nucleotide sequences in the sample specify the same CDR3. CDR3 residues: CASSPGTGETQYF. CDR3 sequence (DNA): TGCGCCAGCAGCCCAGGGACGGGGGAGACCCAGTACTTC. The chain employs TRBV5-1 and TRBJ2-5, with D perhaps TRBD1 or TRBD2 (5 bases each). CDR3 length: 13 residues. V was shortened by 4 bases and J by 5 bases, with 12 bases between the two germline ends. CDR1 is SGHRS and CDR2 is YFSETQ in the germline V gene.

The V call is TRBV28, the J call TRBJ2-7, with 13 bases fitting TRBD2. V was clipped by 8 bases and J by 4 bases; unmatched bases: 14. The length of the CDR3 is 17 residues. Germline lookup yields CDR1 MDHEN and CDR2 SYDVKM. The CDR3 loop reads CASGTGLAGVGGYEQYF. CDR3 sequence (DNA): TGTGCCAGCGGAACTGGACTAGCGGGAGTTGGCGGTTACGAGCAGTACTTC.

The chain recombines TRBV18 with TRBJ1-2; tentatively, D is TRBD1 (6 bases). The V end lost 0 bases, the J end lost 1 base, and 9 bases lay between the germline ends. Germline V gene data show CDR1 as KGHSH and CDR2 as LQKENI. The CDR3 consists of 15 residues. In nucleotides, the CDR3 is TGTGCCAGCTCACCACCGCAGGGGAGTAACTATGGCTACACCTTC. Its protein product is CASSPPQGSNYGYTF.

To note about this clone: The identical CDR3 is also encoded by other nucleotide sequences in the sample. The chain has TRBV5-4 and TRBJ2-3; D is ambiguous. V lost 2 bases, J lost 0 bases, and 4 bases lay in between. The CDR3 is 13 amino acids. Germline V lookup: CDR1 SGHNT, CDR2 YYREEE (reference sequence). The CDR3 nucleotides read TGTGCCAGCAGCTTTGGGAGCACAGATACGCAGTATTTT. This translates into CASSFGSTDTQYF.

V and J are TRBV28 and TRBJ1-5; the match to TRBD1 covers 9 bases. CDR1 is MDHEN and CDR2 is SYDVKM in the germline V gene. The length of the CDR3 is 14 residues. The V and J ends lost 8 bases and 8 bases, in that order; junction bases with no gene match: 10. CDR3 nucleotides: TGTGCCAGCTTAGAAGGACAGGGGTGGAAGCCCCAGCATTTT. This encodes CASLEGQGWKPQHF.

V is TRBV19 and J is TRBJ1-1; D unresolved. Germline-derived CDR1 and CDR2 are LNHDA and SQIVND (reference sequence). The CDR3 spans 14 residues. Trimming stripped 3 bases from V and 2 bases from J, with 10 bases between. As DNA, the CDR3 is TGTGCCAGTAGTATCCGGTCAGCTAACACTGAAGCTTTCTTT. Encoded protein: CASSIRSANTEAFF.

The CDR3 DNA reads as TGTGCCAGCAGCCAAACTGGTTATAGCACAGATACGCAGTATTTT. Its translation is CASSQTGYSTDTQYF. The chain uses TRBV7-9 and TRBJ2-3; D gene uncertain. CDR1 and CDR2 (germline): SEHNR, FQNEAQ (reference sequence). This CDR3 comprises 15 residues. V was clipped by 5 bases and J by 0 bases, with 12 bases between them.

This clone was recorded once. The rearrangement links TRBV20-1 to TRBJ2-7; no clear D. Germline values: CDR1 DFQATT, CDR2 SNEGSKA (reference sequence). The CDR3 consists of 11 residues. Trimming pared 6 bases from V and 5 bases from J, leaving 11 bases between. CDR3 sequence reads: CSANPWDEQYF. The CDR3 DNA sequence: TGCAGTGCCAACCCTTGGGACGAGCAGTACTTC.

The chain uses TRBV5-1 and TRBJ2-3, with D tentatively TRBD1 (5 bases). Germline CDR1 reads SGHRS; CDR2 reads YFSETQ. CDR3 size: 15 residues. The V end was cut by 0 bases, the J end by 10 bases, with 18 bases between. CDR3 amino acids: CASSLVGTGQNSQYF. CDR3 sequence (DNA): TGCGCCAGCAGCTTGGTCGGAACAGGTCAGAACTCGCAGTATTTT. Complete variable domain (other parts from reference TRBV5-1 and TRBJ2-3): KAGVTQTPRYLIKTRGQQVTLSCSPISGHRSVSWYQQTPGQGLQFLFEYFSETQRNKGNFPGRFSGRQFSNSRSEMNVSTLELGDSALYLCASSLVGTGQNSQYFGPGTRLTVL.

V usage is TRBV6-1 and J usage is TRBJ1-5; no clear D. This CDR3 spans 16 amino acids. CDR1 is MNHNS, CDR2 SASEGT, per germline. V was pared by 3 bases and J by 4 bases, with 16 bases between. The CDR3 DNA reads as TGTGCCAGCAGTGAGAGGGTTCAGCTATTAAATCAGCCCCAGCATTTT. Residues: CASSERVQLLNQPQHF.

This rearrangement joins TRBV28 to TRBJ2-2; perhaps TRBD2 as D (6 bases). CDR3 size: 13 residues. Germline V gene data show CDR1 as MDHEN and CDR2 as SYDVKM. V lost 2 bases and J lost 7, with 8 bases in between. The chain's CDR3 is CASSLGEVGELFF. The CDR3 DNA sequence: TGTGCCAGCAGTTTAGGGGAGGTCGGGGAGCTGTTTTTT.

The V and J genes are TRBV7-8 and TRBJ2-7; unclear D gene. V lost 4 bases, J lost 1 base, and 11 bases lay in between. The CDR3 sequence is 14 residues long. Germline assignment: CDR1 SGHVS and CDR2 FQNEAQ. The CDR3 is CASSWLKVSYEQYF. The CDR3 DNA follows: TGTGCCAGCAGCTGGCTCAAGGTGTCCTACGAGCAGTACTTC.

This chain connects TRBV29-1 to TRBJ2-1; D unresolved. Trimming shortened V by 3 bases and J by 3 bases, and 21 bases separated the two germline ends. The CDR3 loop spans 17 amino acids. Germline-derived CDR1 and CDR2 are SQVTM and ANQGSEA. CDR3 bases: TGCAGCGTTGATTTATCGGCCGGATTTCAGGACTACAATGAGCAGTTCTTC. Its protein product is CSVDLSAGFQDYNEQFF.

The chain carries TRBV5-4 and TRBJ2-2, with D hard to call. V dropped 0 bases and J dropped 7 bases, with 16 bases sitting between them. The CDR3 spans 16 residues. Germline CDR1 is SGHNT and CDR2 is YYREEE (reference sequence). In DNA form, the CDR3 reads TGTGCCAGCAGCTTGGTTGTTCCCAGCGCCGGCGGGGAGCTGTTTTTT. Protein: CASSLVVPSAGGELFF.

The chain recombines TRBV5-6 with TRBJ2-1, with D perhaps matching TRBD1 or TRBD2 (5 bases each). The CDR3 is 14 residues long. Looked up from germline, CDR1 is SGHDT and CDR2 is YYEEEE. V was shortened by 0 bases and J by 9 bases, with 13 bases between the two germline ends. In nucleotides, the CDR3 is TGTGCCAGCAGCTTGGGCTTCGTTGGGGGTGAGCAGTTCTTC. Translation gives CASSLGFVGGEQFF.

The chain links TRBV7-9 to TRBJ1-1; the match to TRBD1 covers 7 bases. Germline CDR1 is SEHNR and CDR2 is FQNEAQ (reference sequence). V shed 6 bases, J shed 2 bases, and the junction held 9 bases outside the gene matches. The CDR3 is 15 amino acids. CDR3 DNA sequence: TGTGCCAGCAGGGTCATGGGACAGACAAACACTGAAGCTTTCTTT. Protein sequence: CASRVMGQTNTEAFF.

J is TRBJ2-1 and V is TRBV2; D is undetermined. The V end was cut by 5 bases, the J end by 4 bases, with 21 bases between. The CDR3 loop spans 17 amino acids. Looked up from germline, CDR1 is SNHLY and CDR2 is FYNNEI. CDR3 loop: CASSLMSTDRAYNEQFF. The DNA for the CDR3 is TGTGCCAGCAGTTTGATGAGCACGGATAGGGCTTACAATGAGCAGTTCTTC.

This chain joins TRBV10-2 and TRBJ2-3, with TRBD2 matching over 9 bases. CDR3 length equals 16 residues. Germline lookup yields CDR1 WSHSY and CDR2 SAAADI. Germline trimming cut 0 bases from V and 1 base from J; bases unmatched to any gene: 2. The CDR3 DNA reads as TGCGCCAGCAGTGAGTCCTTAGCGGGGGGCACAGATACGCAGTATTTT. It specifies CASSESLAGGTDTQYF.

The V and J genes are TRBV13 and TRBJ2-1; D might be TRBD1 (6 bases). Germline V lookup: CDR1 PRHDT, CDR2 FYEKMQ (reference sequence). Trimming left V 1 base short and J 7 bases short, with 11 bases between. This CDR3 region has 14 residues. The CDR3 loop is CASSLDRVLNEQFF. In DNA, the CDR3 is TGTGCCAGCAGCTTAGACAGGGTACTGAATGAGCAGTTCTTC.

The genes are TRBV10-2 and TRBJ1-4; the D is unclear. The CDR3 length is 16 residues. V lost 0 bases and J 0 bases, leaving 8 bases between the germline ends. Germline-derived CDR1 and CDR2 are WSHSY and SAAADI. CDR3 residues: CASSESAYATNEKLFF. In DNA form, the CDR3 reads TGCGCCAGCAGTGAGTCAGCTTACGCAACTAATGAAAAACTGTTTTTT.

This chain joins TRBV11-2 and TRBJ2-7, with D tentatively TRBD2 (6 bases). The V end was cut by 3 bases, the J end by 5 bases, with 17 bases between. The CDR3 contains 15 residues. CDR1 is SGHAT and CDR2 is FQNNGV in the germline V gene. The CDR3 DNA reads TGTGCCAGCAGCTTTGGGCGGGACGTAGGGGACGAGCAGTACTTC. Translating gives CASSFGRDVGDEQYF.

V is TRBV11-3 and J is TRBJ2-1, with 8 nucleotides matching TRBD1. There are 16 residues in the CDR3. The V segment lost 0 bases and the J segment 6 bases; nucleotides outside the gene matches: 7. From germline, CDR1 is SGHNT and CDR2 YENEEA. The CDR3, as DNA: TGTGCCAGCAGCTTAGACCGGACAGGGTCAGGCAATGAGCAGTTCTTC. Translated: CASSLDRTGSGNEQFF.

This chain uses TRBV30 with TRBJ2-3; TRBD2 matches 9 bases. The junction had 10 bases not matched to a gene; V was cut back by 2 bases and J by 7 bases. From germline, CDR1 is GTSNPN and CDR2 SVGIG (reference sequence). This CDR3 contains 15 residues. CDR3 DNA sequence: TGTGCCTGGAGTCTTAATAGCGGGAGCCTGTATACGCAGTATTTT. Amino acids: CAWSLNSGSLYTQYF.

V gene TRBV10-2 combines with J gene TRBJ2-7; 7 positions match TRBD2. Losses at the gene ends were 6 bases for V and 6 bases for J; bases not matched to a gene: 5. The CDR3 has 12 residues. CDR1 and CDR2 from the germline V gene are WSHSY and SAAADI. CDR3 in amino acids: CASRAAGTEQYF. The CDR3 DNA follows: TGCGCCAGCAGGGCAGCGGGAACCGAGCAGTACTTC.

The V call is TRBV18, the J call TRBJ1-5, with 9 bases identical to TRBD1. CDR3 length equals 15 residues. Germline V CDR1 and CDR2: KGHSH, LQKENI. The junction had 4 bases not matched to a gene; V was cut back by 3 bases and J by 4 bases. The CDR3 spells CASSPGTGLNQPQHF. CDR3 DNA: TGTGCCAGCTCACCGGGGACAGGGCTAAATCAGCCCCAGCATTTT.

DNA of the CDR3: TGTGCCAGCAGTATCACAGGGTCGTATGAAAAACTGTTTTTT. It encodes CASSITGSYEKLFF. This rearrangement joins TRBV28 to TRBJ1-4, with TRBD1 as a possible D gene (6 bases). Germline assignment: CDR1 MDHEN and CDR2 SYDVKM. Deletions cut 5 bases from V and 6 bases from J, with 13 bases between. This CDR3 is built from 14 residues. Together with reference TRBV28 and TRBJ1-4, the CDR3 gives the full variable domain: DVKVTQSSRYLVKRTGEKVFLECVQDMDHENMFWYRQDPGLGLRLIYFSYDVKMKEKGDIPEGYSVSREKKERFSLILESASTNQTSMYLCASSITGSYEKLFFGSGTQLSVL.

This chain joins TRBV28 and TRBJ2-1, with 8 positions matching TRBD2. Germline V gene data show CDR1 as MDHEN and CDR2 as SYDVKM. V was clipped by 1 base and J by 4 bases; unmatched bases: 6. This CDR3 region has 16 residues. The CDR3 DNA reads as TGTGCCAGCAGTTTATCTACTAGCGGAGGATACAATGAGCAGTTCTTC. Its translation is CASSLSTSGGYNEQFF.

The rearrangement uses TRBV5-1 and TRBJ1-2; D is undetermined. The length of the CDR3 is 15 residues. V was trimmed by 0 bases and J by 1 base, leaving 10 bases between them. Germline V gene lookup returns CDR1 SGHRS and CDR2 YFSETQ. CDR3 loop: CASSLDGEVNYGYTF. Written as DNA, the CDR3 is TGCGCCAGCAGCTTGGACGGAGAGGTTAACTATGGCTACACCTTC.